This passage covers 10 T cell receptor beta chains from one sample sequenced in a study of identical twins. In TCRdb, the 5' RACE reads were re-called with MiXCR into one record per CDR3 protein. The repertoire holds 200,000 to 250,000 distinct CDR3 sequences, with about 7% as singletons. The sample was also linked to a second study, of yellow fever vaccine responses in identical twins.

Sequences were obtained from memory (CD45RO+) T cells sorted from blood. Every receptor here comes from a woman under 30 in good health.

The gene calls are TRBV7-3 and TRBJ2-1; the D gene is possibly TRBD2 (6 bases). CDR1 is SGHTA and CDR2 is FQGTGA in the germline V gene. The V and J ends lost 5 bases and 2 bases respectively, with 19 bases between them. CDR3 length equals 17 residues. CDR3 sequence reads: CASSGETSLGAYNEQFF. The CDR3 DNA sequence: TGTGCCAGCAGCGGGGAGACTAGTCTAGGTGCCTACAATGAGCAGTTCTTC.

This clonotype was recorded at least ten times. The V gene is TRBV20-1, the J gene TRBJ2-1, with TRBD2 matching over 8 bases. CDR1 and CDR2 from the germline V gene are DFQATT and SNEGSKA (reference sequence). This CDR3 spans 15 amino acids. V gave up 3 bases and J gave up 5 bases; unmatched junction bases: 9. CDR3 in amino acids: CSASTPGLVNNEQFF. The DNA of the CDR3 is TGCAGTGCTAGCACTCCGGGACTAGTGAACAATGAGCAGTTCTTC.

This clonotype came up a few times. The rearrangement links TRBV5-8 to TRBJ1-2; TRBD1 matches at 7 bases. The CDR3 sequence is 15 residues long. V lost 1 base to trimming and J lost 1 base; unmatched junction nucleotides: 4. Germline values: CDR1 SGHTS, CDR2 YDEGEE. The CDR3 is CASSLQGGVNYGYTF. CDR3 nucleotides: TGTGCCAGCAGCTTGCAAGGGGGCGTTAACTATGGCTACACCTTC.

This chain connects TRBV5-1 to TRBJ1-2, with 10 positions matching TRBD1. Losses at the gene ends were 3 bases for V and 2 bases for J; bases not matched to a gene: 10. Germline CDR1 and CDR2: SGHRS and YFSETQ. The CDR3 runs to 17 residues. The CDR3 DNA reads TGCGCCAGCAGCTATCAACCTCCGGGACAGGGGAACTATGGCTACACCTTC. Protein sequence: CASSYQPPGQGNYGYTF.

This clonotype showed up just a few times. V and J are TRBV7-9 and TRBJ2-2; the D is unclear. CDR3 size: 15 residues. V lost 3 bases and J 1 base, leaving 9 bases between the germline ends. Germline V gene data show CDR1 as SEHNR and CDR2 as FQNEAQ (reference sequence). Written as DNA, the CDR3 is TGTGCCAGCAGCTTGAGACTTATGAACACCGGGGAGCTGTTTTTT. Translating it yields CASSLRLMNTGELFF. Combining the CDR3 with reference TRBV7-9 and TRBJ2-2 gives the whole variable domain DTGVSQNPRHKITKRGQNVTFRCDPISEHNRLYWYRQTLGQGPEFLTYFQNEAQLEKSRLLSDRFSAERPKGSFSTLEIQRTEQGDSAMYLCASSLRLMNTGELFFGEGSRLTVL.

Ten or more counts support this clonotype. This chain links TRBV20-1 with TRBJ2-7, with D possibly matching TRBD2 (6 bases). Trimming pared 3 bases from V and 0 bases from J, leaving 6 bases between. The germline CDR1 and CDR2 sequences are DFQATT and SNEGSKA (reference sequence). The CDR3 spans 12 residues. The DNA of the CDR3 is TGCAGTGCTAGCGGGGGCTCCTACGAGCAGTACTTC. Amino acids: CSASGGSYEQYF.

This clonotype has ten or more counts. V is TRBV5-1 and J is TRBJ2-2, with a tentative D call TRBD1 (6 bases). The germline V and J ends were trimmed by 3 bases and 2 bases, with 14 bases remaining between them. Germline V CDR1 and CDR2: SGHRS, YFSETQ. The CDR3 sequence is 16 residues long. DNA of the CDR3: TGCGCCAGCAGCTCCACAGGGCCTAGTAACACCGGGGAGCTGTTTTTT. Translation gives CASSSTGPSNTGELFF.

This clonotype has just a few counts. V usage is TRBV7-9 and J usage is TRBJ2-6; D is unclear. Trimming shortened V by 2 bases and J by 2 bases, and 10 bases separated the two germline ends. CDR3 length: 16 residues. Germline assignment: CDR1 SEHNR and CDR2 FQNEAQ (reference sequence). This CDR3 is CASSLYKSTGANVLTF. The DNA of the CDR3 is TGTGCCAGCAGCTTATACAAGTCTACTGGGGCCAACGTCCTGACTTTC.

This clonotype has just a few counts. The V call is TRBV5-5, the J call TRBJ2-3, with a weak D call TRBD1 (5 bases). The V end was cut by 2 bases, the J end by 2 bases, with 12 bases between. This CDR3 comprises 15 residues. CDR1 and CDR2 (germline): SGHKS, YYEKEE (reference sequence). DNA for the CDR3: TGTGCCAGCAGCTTACAGACAGACCTCACAGATACGCAGTATTTT. Translating it yields CASSLQTDLTDTQYF.

This clonotype was counted between two and nine times. The chain is built from TRBV6-5 and TRBJ2-7; 9 bases match TRBD1. The CDR3 is 14 amino acids. Germline V gene lookup returns CDR1 MNHEY and CDR2 SVGAGI. V shed 4 bases and J 6 bases; nucleotides not matched to a gene: 7. DNA of the CDR3: TGTGCCAGCAGTTCTGGACAGGGGTTAAGCGAGCAGTACGTC. Its protein product is CASSSGQGLSEQYV.